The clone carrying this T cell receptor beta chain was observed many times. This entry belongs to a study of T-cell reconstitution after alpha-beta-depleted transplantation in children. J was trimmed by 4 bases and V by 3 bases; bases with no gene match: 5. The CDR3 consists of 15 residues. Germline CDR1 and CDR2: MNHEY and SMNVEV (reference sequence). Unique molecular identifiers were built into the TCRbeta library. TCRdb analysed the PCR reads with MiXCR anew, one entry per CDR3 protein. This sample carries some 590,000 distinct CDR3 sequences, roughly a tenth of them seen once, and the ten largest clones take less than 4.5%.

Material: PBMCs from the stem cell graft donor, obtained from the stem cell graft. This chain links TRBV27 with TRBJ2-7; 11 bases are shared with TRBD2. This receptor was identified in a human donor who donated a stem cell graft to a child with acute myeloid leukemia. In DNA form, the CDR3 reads TGTGCCAGCAGTTTGTCTAGCGGGGGGCGATACGAGCAGTACTTC. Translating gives CASSLSSGGRYEQYF.